The count of the clone carrying this T cell receptor beta chain is one. The antigen remains unidentified. These data come from a study of OX40 agonist ivuxolimab in advanced cancers. For the study at large: Ivuxolimab was delivered to patients intravenously every 2 weeks at doses spanning 0.01 to 10 mg/kg. Those treated in dose escalation had hepatocellular carcinoma, melanoma, renal cell cancer or head and neck cancer. Study-level results: Low normalized T-cell clonal expansion also characterized some of the nonresponders. The expanded peripheral T cells' antigen specificity was not determined.

Clones were sequenced by immunoSEQ multiplex PCR, and TCRdb holds only the in-frame ones, with some missing. The profile covers over 55,000 clones, with just over 90% appearing a single time and 2% to 2.5% taken by the ten largest. V was trimmed by 1 base and J by 4 bases, leaving 20 bases between them. The CDR3 covers 17 residues. Germline assignment: CDR1 MGHRA and CDR2 YSYEKL. Sequences were derived from CD4+ or CD8+ T cells sorted from blood, sampled in a trial of the OX40 agonist ivuxolimab. The chain couples TRBV4-1 to TRBJ2-7; D gene ambiguous. The TCR comes from an adult with an advanced solid tumor such as melanoma, head and neck, liver or kidney cancer. The CDR3 reads CASSQGTAFQLRYEQYF. CDR3 nucleotides: TGCGCCAGCAGCCAAGGGACGGCTTTTCAGCTAAGGTACGAGCAGTACTTC.